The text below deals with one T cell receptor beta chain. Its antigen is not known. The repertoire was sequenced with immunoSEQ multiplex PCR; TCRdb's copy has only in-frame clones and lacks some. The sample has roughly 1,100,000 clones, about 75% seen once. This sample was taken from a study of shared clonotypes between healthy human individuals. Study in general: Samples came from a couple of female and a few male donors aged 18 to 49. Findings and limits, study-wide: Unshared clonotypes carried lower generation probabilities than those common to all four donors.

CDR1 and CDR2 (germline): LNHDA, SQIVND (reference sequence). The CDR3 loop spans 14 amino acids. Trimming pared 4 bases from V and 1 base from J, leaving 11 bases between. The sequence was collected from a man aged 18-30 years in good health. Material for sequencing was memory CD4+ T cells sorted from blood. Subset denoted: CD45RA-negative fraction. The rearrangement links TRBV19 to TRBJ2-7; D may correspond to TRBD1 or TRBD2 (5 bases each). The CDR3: CASSNKGRSYEQYF. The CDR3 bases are TGTGCCAGTAGTAACAAGGGACGGTCCTACGAGCAGTACTTC.